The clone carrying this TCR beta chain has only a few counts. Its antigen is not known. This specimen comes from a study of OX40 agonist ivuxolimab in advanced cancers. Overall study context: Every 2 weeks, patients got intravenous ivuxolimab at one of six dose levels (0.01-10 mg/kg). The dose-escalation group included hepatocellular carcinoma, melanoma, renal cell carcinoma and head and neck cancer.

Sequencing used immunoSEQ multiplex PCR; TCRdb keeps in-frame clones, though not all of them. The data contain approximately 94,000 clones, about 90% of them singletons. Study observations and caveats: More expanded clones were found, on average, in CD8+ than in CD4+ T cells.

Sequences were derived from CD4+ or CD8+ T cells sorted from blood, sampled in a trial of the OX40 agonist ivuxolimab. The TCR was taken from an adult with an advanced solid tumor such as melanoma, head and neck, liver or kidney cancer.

The CDR3 protein is CASSFRRRGPNEQFF. The CDR3 nucleotides read TGTGCCAGCAGCTTCCGTAGAAGAGGACCAAATGAGCAGTTCTTC. The gene calls are TRBV7-8 and TRBJ2-1; D ambiguous. CDR3 length: 15 residues. The V and J ends lost 3 bases and 7 bases respectively, with 16 bases between them. CDR1 SGHVS and CDR2 FQNEAQ come from the germline V gene.